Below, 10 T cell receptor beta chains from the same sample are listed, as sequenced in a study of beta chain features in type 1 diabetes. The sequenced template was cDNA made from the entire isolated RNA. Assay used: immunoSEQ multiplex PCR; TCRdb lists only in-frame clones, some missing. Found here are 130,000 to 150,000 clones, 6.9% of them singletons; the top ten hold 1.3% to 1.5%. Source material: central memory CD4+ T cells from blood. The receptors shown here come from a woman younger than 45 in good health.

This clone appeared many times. The CDR3 sequence is CASSQDPTSGVSSYNEQFF. The CDR3 nucleotides read TGCGCCAGCAGCCAAGATCCAACTAGCGGGGTCAGCTCCTACAATGAGCAGTTCTTC. The J gene is TRBJ2-1, the V gene TRBV4-1; 10 nucleotides match TRBD2. V lost 0 bases and J lost 0; bases outside the gene matches: 8. CDR1 is MGHRA, CDR2 YSYEKL, per germline. This CDR3 is built from 19 residues.

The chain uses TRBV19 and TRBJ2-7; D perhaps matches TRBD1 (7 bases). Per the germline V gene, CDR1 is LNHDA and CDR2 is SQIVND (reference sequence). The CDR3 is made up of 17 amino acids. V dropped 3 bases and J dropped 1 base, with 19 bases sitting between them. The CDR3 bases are TGTGCCAGTAGTATTCAGGGGGGTCTCAGAATATCCTACGAGCAGTACTTC. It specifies CASSIQGGLRISYEQYF.

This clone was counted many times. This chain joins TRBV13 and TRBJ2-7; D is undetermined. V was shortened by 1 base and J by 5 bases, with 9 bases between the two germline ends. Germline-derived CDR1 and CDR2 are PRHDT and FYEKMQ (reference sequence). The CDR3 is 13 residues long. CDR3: CASSLDALDEQYF. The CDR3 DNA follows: TGTGCCAGCAGCTTAGACGCACTCGACGAGCAGTACTTC.

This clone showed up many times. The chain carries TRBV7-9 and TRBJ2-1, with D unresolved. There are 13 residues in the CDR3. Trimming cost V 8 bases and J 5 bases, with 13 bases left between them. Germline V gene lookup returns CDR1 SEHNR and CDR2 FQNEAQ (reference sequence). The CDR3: CASCVVLDNEQFF. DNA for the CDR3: TGTGCCAGCTGCGTAGTCTTAGACAATGAGCAGTTCTTC. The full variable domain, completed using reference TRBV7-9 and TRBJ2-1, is DTGVSQNPRHKITKRGQNVTFRCDPISEHNRLYWYRQTLGQGPEFLTYFQNEAQLEKSRLLSDRFSAERPKGSFSTLEIQRTEQGDSAMYLCASCVVLDNEQFFGPGTRLTVL.

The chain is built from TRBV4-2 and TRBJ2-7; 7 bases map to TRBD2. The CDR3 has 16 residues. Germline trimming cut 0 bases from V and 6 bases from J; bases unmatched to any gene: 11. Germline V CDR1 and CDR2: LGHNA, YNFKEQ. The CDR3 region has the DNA TGTGCCAGCAGCCAAGATGGAAGCGGGATGGCCCCCGAGCAGTACTTC. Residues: CASSQDGSGMAPEQYF.

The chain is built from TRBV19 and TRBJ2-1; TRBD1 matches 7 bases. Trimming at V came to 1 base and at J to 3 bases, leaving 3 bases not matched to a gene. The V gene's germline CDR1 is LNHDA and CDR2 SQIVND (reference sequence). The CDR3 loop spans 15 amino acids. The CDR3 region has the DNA TGTGCCAGTAGTATAGGAGGGACAGACTACAATGAGCAGTTCTTC. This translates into CASSIGGTDYNEQFF. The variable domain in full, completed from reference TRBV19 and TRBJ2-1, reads DGGITQSPKYLFRKEGQNVTLSCEQNLNHDAMYWYRQDPGQGLRLIYYSQIVNDFQKGDIAEGYSVSREKKESFPLTVTSAQKNPTAFYLCASSIGGTDYNEQFFGPGTRLTVL.

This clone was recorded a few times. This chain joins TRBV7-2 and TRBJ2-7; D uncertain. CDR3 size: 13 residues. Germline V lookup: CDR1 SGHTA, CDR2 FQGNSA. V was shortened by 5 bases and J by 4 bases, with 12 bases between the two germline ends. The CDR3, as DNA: TGTGCCAGCAGCCGGAATGCGGAATACGAGCAGTACTTC. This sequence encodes CASSRNAEYEQYF. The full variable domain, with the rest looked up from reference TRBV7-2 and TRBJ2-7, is GAGVSQSPSNKVTEKGKDVELRCDPISGHTALYWYRQSLGQGLEFLIYFQGNSAPDKSGLPSDRFSAERTGGSVSTLTIQRTQQEDSAVYLCASSRNAEYEQYFGPGTRLTVT.

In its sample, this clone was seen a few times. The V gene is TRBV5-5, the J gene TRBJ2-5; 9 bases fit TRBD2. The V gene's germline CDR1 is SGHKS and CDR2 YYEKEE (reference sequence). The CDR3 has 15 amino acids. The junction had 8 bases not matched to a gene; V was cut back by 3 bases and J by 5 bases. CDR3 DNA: TGTGCCAGCAGCTACCGGGCGGGAGGGACGGAGACCCAGTACTTC. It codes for CASSYRAGGTETQYF.

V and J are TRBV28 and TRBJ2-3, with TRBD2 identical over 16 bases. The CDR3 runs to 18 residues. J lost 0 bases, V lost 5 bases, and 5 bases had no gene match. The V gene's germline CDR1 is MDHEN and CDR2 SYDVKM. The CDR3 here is CASSPGTSGRASTDTQYF. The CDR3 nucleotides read TGTGCCAGCAGTCCCGGGACTAGCGGGAGGGCTAGCACAGATACGCAGTATTTT.

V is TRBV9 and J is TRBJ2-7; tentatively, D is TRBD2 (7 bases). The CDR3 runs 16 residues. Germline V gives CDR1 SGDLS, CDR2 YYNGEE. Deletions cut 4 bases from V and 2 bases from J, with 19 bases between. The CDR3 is CASSSPAGAGTYEQYF. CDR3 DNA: TGTGCCAGCAGCTCCCCGGCGGGGGCGGGTACCTACGAGCAGTACTTC. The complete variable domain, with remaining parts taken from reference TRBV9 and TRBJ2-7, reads DSGVTQTPKHLITATGQRVTLRCSPRSGDLSVYWYQQSLDQGLQFLIQYYNGEERAKGNILERFSAQQFPDLHSELNLSSLELGDSALYFCASSSPAGAGTYEQYFGPGTRLTVT.